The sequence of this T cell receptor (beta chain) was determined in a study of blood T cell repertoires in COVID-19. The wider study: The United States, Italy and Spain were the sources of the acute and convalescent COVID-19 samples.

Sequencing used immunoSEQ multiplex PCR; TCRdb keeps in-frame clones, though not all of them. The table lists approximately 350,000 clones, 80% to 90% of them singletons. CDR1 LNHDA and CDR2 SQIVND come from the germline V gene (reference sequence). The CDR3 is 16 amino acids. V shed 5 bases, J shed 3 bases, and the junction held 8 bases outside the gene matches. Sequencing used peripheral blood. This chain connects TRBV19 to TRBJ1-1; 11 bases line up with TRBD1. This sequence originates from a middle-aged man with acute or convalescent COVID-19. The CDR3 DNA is TGTGCCAGTAGTTCCCGAAAGGGACAGGGGGACACTGAAGCTTTCTTT. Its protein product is CASSSRKGQGDTEAFF.